This is a list of T cell receptor beta chains from one sample in a study of beta chain features in type 1 diabetes. Clones were sequenced by immunoSEQ multiplex PCR, and TCRdb holds only the in-frame ones, with some missing. This repertoire shows approximately 400,000 clones, less than 15% found once; its top ten account for about 0.02%. The sequenced sample was naive CD4+ T cells from blood. The receptors derive from a woman between 18 and 29 years old in good health. Both conserved end residues are part of each CDR3. Fields, in order: clone size, J gene, CDR3 length, D gene, V gene, CDR3 DNA, CDR3 protein. The D gene is left open where the match is weak. Some rows mark clone size as missing; the rest say once, few, many or name a class of expanded clone.

abundance: few; j_gene: TRBJ2-3; len: 16; d_gene: TRBD1; v_gene: TRBV18; CDR3nt: TGTGCCAGCTCACCACAGGGACAGGGGAATTCGGATACGCAGTATTTT; CDR3aa: CASSPQGQGNSDTQYF
abundance: NA; j_gene: TRBJ2-3; len: 14; d_gene: NA; v_gene: TRBV30; CDR3nt: TGTGCCTACGGTTGGCCAGGGGGGCCAGATACGCAGTATTTT; CDR3aa: CAYGWPGGPDTQYF
abundance: NA; j_gene: TRBJ2-1; len: 12; d_gene: NA; v_gene: TRBV7-9; CDR3nt: TGTGCCAGCGAAGGGGGGGCCAATGAGCAGTTCTTC; CDR3aa: CASEGGANEQFF
abundance: NA; j_gene: TRBJ1-5; len: 14; d_gene: NA; v_gene: TRBV27; CDR3nt: TGTGCCAGCAGTTTGTATAATAGCAATCAGCCCCAGCATTTT; CDR3aa: CASSLYNSNQPQHF
abundance: few; j_gene: TRBJ2-1; len: 11; d_gene: TRBD1; v_gene: TRBV20-1; CDR3nt: TGCAGTGCGGGACAGGGCGGTGAGCAGTTCTTC; CDR3aa: CSAGQGGEQFF
abundance: few; j_gene: TRBJ2-6; len: 18; d_gene: TRBD2; v_gene: TRBV7-2; CDR3nt: TGTGCCAGCAGCTTAGACGACGGGAGGGCCTATGGGGCCAACGTCCTGACTTTC; CDR3aa: CASSLDDGRAYGANVLTF
abundance: NA; j_gene: TRBJ2-6; len: 17; d_gene: NA; v_gene: TRBV7-3; CDR3nt: TGTGCCAGCAGCTTAGAGAGTGGAGTCTCTGGGGCCAACGTCCTGACTTTC; CDR3aa: CASSLESGVSGANVLTF
abundance: few; j_gene: TRBJ2-3; len: 18; d_gene: TRBD2; v_gene: TRBV4-1; CDR3nt: TGCGCCAGCAGCCAAGGGAAGGGACTAGCGGCTAGCACAGATACGCAGTATTTT; CDR3aa: CASSQGKGLAASTDTQYF
abundance: few; j_gene: TRBJ2-7; len: 12; d_gene: NA; v_gene: TRBV7-9; CDR3nt: TGTGCCAGCAGCTCAGAAATCTACGAGCAGTACTTC; CDR3aa: CASSSEIYEQYF
abundance: few; j_gene: TRBJ2-5; len: 16; d_gene: NA; v_gene: TRBV5-1; CDR3nt: TGCGCCAGCAGCTTGGTCCCCCAGGGGGGCCAAGAGACCCAGTACTTC; CDR3aa: CASSLVPQGGQETQYF
abundance: few; j_gene: TRBJ2-7; len: 14; d_gene: TRBD1; v_gene: TRBV29-1; CDR3nt: TGCAGCGTTGCCGGACAGGAAGTATGGGTCGAGCAGTACTTC; CDR3aa: CSVAGQEVWVEQYF
abundance: NA; j_gene: TRBJ2-1; len: 14; d_gene: NA; v_gene: TRBV7-9; CDR3nt: TGTGCCAGCAGCTTAGAGTTAGCCCAGTCGGGGCAGTTCTTC; CDR3aa: CASSLELAQSGQFF
abundance: few; j_gene: TRBJ2-7; len: 16; d_gene: NA; v_gene: TRBV5-1; CDR3nt: TGCGCCAGCAGCGGACAGACAGACAGGAGCTCCTACGAGCAGTACTTC; CDR3aa: CASSGQTDRSSYEQYF
abundance: few; j_gene: TRBJ2-5; len: 15; d_gene: TRBD1; v_gene: TRBV30; CDR3nt: TGTGCCTGGAGGGCCGGGACAGGGGGCCAAGAGACCCAGTACTTC; CDR3aa: CAWRAGTGGQETQYF
abundance: NA; j_gene: TRBJ1-5; len: 15; d_gene: NA; v_gene: TRBV6-1; CDR3nt: TGTGCCAGCAGTAATACAGGGAGCGCAAATCAGCCCCAGCATTTT; CDR3aa: CASSNTGSANQPQHF
abundance: NA; j_gene: TRBJ2-7; len: 14; d_gene: TRBD1; v_gene: TRBV10-3; CDR3nt: TGTGCCATCAGAAGCGACAGGGGGTCTTACGAGCAGTACTTC; CDR3aa: CAIRSDRGSYEQYF
abundance: NA; j_gene: TRBJ2-4; len: 15; d_gene: TRBD1; v_gene: TRBV5-1; CDR3nt: TGCGCCAGCAGCTACCCCGGGACAGGGAGGGACATTCAGTACTTC; CDR3aa: CASSYPGTGRDIQYF
abundance: few; j_gene: TRBJ2-7; len: 14; d_gene: NA; v_gene: TRBV5-1; CDR3nt: TGCGCCAGCAGCGAAGGACTGAGGAGAGCCGAGCAGTACTTC; CDR3aa: CASSEGLRRAEQYF
abundance: NA; j_gene: TRBJ2-1; len: 13; d_gene: NA; v_gene: TRBV7-9; CDR3nt: TGTGCCAGCAGCTGGGGGCGGCGTGCTGAGCAGTTCTTC; CDR3aa: CASSWGRRAEQFF
abundance: few; j_gene: TRBJ1-1; len: 15; d_gene: TRBD1; v_gene: TRBV30; CDR3nt: TGTGCCTGGAGTGGGGGACAGTTCATGAACACTGAAGCTTTCTTT; CDR3aa: CAWSGGQFMNTEAFF
abundance: few; j_gene: TRBJ2-5; len: 14; d_gene: NA; v_gene: TRBV7-2; CDR3nt: TGTGCCAGCAGCTTTAATCAGGGGCAAGAGACCCAGTACTTC; CDR3aa: CASSFNQGQETQYF
abundance: few; j_gene: TRBJ2-5; len: 14; d_gene: TRBD1; v_gene: TRBV6-5; CDR3nt: TGTGCCAGCAGTCGTACAGGGGGCCGGGAGACCCAGTACTTC; CDR3aa: CASSRTGGRETQYF
abundance: NA; j_gene: TRBJ2-1; len: 23; d_gene: TRBD2; v_gene: TRBV4-2; CDR3nt: TGTGCCAGCAGCCTCCTGTTCGGGAGGAGCAATTTATTGCGCCTCGGCCAGTACAATGAACAGTTCTTC; CDR3aa: CASSLLFGRSNLLRLGQYNEQFF
abundance: NA; j_gene: TRBJ1-1; len: 13; d_gene: NA; v_gene: TRBV5-1; CDR3nt: TGCGCCAGCAGCCCGACGGGGAGCACTGAAGCTTTCTTT; CDR3aa: CASSPTGSTEAFF
abundance: few; j_gene: TRBJ2-5; len: 14; d_gene: NA; v_gene: TRBV19; CDR3nt: TGTGCCAGTAGCACCTTTATACCTAGAGAGACCCAGTACTTC; CDR3aa: CASSTFIPRETQYF
abundance: NA; j_gene: TRBJ1-5; len: 16; d_gene: NA; v_gene: TRBV28; CDR3nt: TGTGCCAGCAGTTCCGACAGCGGGAGGAGCAATCAGCCCCAGCATTTT; CDR3aa: CASSSDSGRSNQPQHF
abundance: NA; j_gene: TRBJ2-7; len: 13; d_gene: NA; v_gene: TRBV7-9; CDR3nt: TGTGCCAGCAGCTTAGGAGGGACCTACGAGCAGTACTTC; CDR3aa: CASSLGGTYEQYF
abundance: NA; j_gene: TRBJ2-7; len: 16; d_gene: TRBD2; v_gene: TRBV4-2; CDR3nt: TGTGCCAGCAGCCAAGATGGGACTAGCGTTTCCTACGAGCAGTACTTC; CDR3aa: CASSQDGTSVSYEQYF
abundance: few; j_gene: TRBJ2-7; len: 15; d_gene: TRBD1; v_gene: TRBV5-1; CDR3nt: TGCGCCAGCATGCTTTGGACAGGGGGCCACTACGAGCAGTACTTC; CDR3aa: CASMLWTGGHYEQYF
abundance: NA; j_gene: TRBJ1-5; len: 15; d_gene: NA; v_gene: TRBV15; CDR3nt: TGTGCCACCAGCAGAGATGGGGCTTTCAATCAGCCCCAGCATTTT; CDR3aa: CATSRDGAFNQPQHF
abundance: few; j_gene: TRBJ1-5; len: 13; d_gene: NA; v_gene: TRBV28; CDR3nt: TGTGCCAGCAGTTACAGTAGCAATCAGCCCCAGCATTTT; CDR3aa: CASSYSSNQPQHF
abundance: few; j_gene: TRBJ1-1; len: 12; d_gene: NA; v_gene: TRBV18; CDR3nt: TGTGCCAGCTCACTAGACACCTCTGAAGCTTTCTTT; CDR3aa: CASSLDTSEAFF
abundance: few; j_gene: TRBJ1-2; len: 13; d_gene: TRBD1; v_gene: TRBV11-2; CDR3nt: TGTGCCAGCAGCCTGGACAGGGGTGATGGCTACACCTTC; CDR3aa: CASSLDRGDGYTF
abundance: few; j_gene: TRBJ2-1; len: 14; d_gene: TRBD2; v_gene: TRBV5-1; CDR3nt: TGCGCCAGCAGCGCCCGACTAGCGGGAGATGAGCAGTTCTTC; CDR3aa: CASSARLAGDEQFF
abundance: few; j_gene: TRBJ2-3; len: 20; d_gene: TRBD2; v_gene: TRBV7-3; CDR3nt: TGTGCCAGCAGCTTATCGGATAGCGGGAGTTGGTTCGGCGGCACAGATACGCAGTATTTT; CDR3aa: CASSLSDSGSWFGGTDTQYF
abundance: NA; j_gene: TRBJ2-3; len: 16; d_gene: NA; v_gene: TRBV5-6; CDR3nt: TGTGCCAGCAGCCCTCTCCTAGCGCCCTTGGGAGATACGCAGTATTTT; CDR3aa: CASSPLLAPLGDTQYF
abundance: few; j_gene: TRBJ1-5; len: 16; d_gene: NA; v_gene: TRBV28; CDR3nt: TGTGCCAGCAGTTTATGGGGCCAGTATAGCAATCAGCCCCAGCATTTT; CDR3aa: CASSLWGQYSNQPQHF
abundance: once; j_gene: TRBJ2-7; len: 15; d_gene: NA; v_gene: TRBV5-1; CDR3nt: TGCGCCAGCAGCTTGGATCCAGCGGGTACCTACGAGCAGTACTTC; CDR3aa: CASSLDPAGTYEQYF
abundance: NA; j_gene: TRBJ2-1; len: 15; d_gene: TRBD2; v_gene: TRBV5-1; CDR3nt: TGCGCCAGCAGCTTTACTAGCGGGAGAGGCGATGAGCAGTTCTTC; CDR3aa: CASSFTSGRGDEQFF
abundance: few; j_gene: TRBJ1-5; len: 16; d_gene: TRBD1; v_gene: TRBV30; CDR3nt: TGTGCCTGGACCCGAGGGGGCGGGAATAGCAATCAGCCCCAGCATTTT; CDR3aa: CAWTRGGGNSNQPQHF
abundance: NA; j_gene: TRBJ2-2; len: 15; d_gene: TRBD1; v_gene: TRBV28; CDR3nt: TGTGCCAGCAGTACTATGGACAGGGTCACCGGGGAGCTGTTTTTT; CDR3aa: CASSTMDRVTGELFF
abundance: few; j_gene: TRBJ1-1; len: 13; d_gene: NA; v_gene: TRBV18; CDR3nt: TGTGCCAGCTCACCAGTTTTCGGCACTGAAGCTTTCTTT; CDR3aa: CASSPVFGTEAFF
abundance: NA; j_gene: TRBJ2-1; len: 16; d_gene: TRBD2; v_gene: TRBV9; CDR3nt: TGTGCCAGCAGTGGCCTGGGGACTAGCGGCTACAATGAGCAGTTCTTC; CDR3aa: CASSGLGTSGYNEQFF
abundance: NA; j_gene: TRBJ1-2; len: 13; d_gene: NA; v_gene: TRBV7-9; CDR3nt: TGTGCCAGCAGGCAGACAGGAGGCTATGGCTACACCTTC; CDR3aa: CASRQTGGYGYTF
abundance: NA; j_gene: TRBJ2-5; len: 12; d_gene: TRBD1; v_gene: TRBV29-1; CDR3nt: TGCAGCGTTGGGGGGACAGAAGAGACCCAGTACTTC; CDR3aa: CSVGGTEETQYF
abundance: NA; j_gene: TRBJ2-3; len: 14; d_gene: NA; v_gene: TRBV2; CDR3nt: TGTGCCAGCCATTATCAGGGCGTGTTGGATACGCAGTATTTT; CDR3aa: CASHYQGVLDTQYF
abundance: NA; j_gene: TRBJ2-1; len: 15; d_gene: TRBD2; v_gene: TRBV6-5; CDR3nt: TGTGCCAGCAGTCCCCCGGGACTAGCGGGAGGGGAGCAGTTCTTC; CDR3aa: CASSPPGLAGGEQFF
abundance: NA; j_gene: TRBJ1-2; len: 14; d_gene: NA; v_gene: TRBV14; CDR3nt: TGTGCCAGCAGCAATTGGACAGTTCCCTATGGCTACACCTTC; CDR3aa: CASSNWTVPYGYTF
abundance: NA; j_gene: TRBJ2-7; len: 14; d_gene: NA; v_gene: TRBV6-5; CDR3nt: TGTGCCAGCAGTTACGATACAGCAACCTACGAGCAGTACTTC; CDR3aa: CASSYDTATYEQYF
abundance: NA; j_gene: TRBJ2-1; len: 15; d_gene: NA; v_gene: TRBV9; CDR3nt: TGTGCCAGCAGCGTAGGCCTAGCCGAATACAATGAGCAGTTCTTC; CDR3aa: CASSVGLAEYNEQFF
abundance: NA; j_gene: TRBJ1-2; len: 15; d_gene: NA; v_gene: TRBV25-1; CDR3nt: TGTGCCAGCAGTGAACCCGGGACAACTAACTATGGCTACACCTTC; CDR3aa: CASSEPGTTNYGYTF
abundance: NA; j_gene: TRBJ2-3; len: 16; d_gene: NA; v_gene: TRBV6-5; CDR3nt: TGTGCCAGCAGTTCTCTTCGGACATTCTCCACAGATACGCAGTATTTT; CDR3aa: CASSSLRTFSTDTQYF
abundance: few; j_gene: TRBJ2-7; len: 13; d_gene: TRBD2; v_gene: TRBV28; CDR3nt: TGTGCCACCGGACGACTAGCGGACCCAGAGCAGTACTTC; CDR3aa: CATGRLADPEQYF
abundance: few; j_gene: TRBJ2-7; len: 12; d_gene: NA; v_gene: TRBV6-5; CDR3nt: TGTGCCAGCAGTTACGGGAGTGACGAGCAGTACTTC; CDR3aa: CASSYGSDEQYF
abundance: few; j_gene: TRBJ2-7; len: 14; d_gene: TRBD1; v_gene: TRBV30; CDR3nt: TGTGCCTGGCGAAAGGGGGACAGGGTCTACGAGCAGTACTTC; CDR3aa: CAWRKGDRVYEQYF
abundance: NA; j_gene: TRBJ2-1; len: 17; d_gene: TRBD2; v_gene: TRBV9; CDR3nt: TGTGCCAGCAGCGTAGTAGGCGGGGGAAGCGGTTACAATGAGCAGTTCTTC; CDR3aa: CASSVVGGGSGYNEQFF
abundance: NA; j_gene: TRBJ2-1; len: 13; d_gene: NA; v_gene: TRBV30; CDR3nt: TGTGCCTGGACGGGGGGAGGGGGAAGTGAGCAGTTCTTC; CDR3aa: CAWTGGGGSEQFF
abundance: few; j_gene: TRBJ1-5; len: 13; d_gene: NA; v_gene: TRBV30; CDR3nt: TGTGCCTGGGGCCACAGGGACAATCAGCCCCAGCATTTT; CDR3aa: CAWGHRDNQPQHF
abundance: NA; j_gene: TRBJ2-7; len: 17; d_gene: TRBD1; v_gene: TRBV14; CDR3nt: TGTGCCAGCAGCCAAGATCTTTGGGACAGGGGAGACTACGAGCAGTACTTC; CDR3aa: CASSQDLWDRGDYEQYF